A single sample is the source of the 25 T cell receptor beta chains below, sequenced in a study of control samples from healthy donors and cancer patients. Some clones are missing from TCRdb's copy, which holds only in-frame ones; the method was immunoSEQ multiplex PCR. The sample table includes approximately 190,000 clones. Sequenced material: blood. The receptor source for this set is a woman aged 30 to 39 in good health.

The chain carries TRBV6-2 or TRBV6-3 and TRBJ2-3; D unclear. Germline V gene sequence: CDR1 MNHEY, CDR2 SVGEGT. This CDR3 comprises 11 residues. Trimming left V 2 bases short and J 4 bases short, with 1 base between. The CDR3 DNA reads as TGTGCCAGCAGTTACCCAGATACGCAGTATTTT. This sequence encodes CASSYPDTQYF.

The chain has TRBV28 and TRBJ2-1; D is uncertain. The CDR3 consists of 16 residues. Looked up from germline, CDR1 is MDHEN and CDR2 is SYDVKM. Trimming took 7 bases from V and 6 from J, leaving 22 bases between them. CDR3 residues: CASTPPDPLGSNEQFF. The CDR3 DNA sequence: TGTGCCAGCACTCCCCCGGACCCATTAGGGTCCAATGAGCAGTTCTTC. Looking up the rest from reference TRBV28 and TRBJ2-1 gives the full variable domain: DVKVTQSSRYLVKRTGEKVFLECVQDMDHENMFWYRQDPGLGLRLIYFSYDVKMKEKGDIPEGYSVSREKKERFSLILESASTNQTSMYLCASTPPDPLGSNEQFFGPGTRLTVL.

The genes are TRBV7-2 and TRBJ1-2; D is possibly TRBD1 (5 bases). CDR3 length: 15 amino acids. Germline V gives CDR1 SGHTA, CDR2 FQGNSA. V was trimmed by 2 bases and J by 0 bases, leaving 10 bases between them. The CDR3 here is CASSLSRDPNYGYTF. The CDR3 bases are TGTGCCAGCAGCTTAAGCAGGGATCCTAACTATGGCTACACCTTC.

The V gene is TRBV5-4, the J gene TRBJ1-2; 10 nucleotides line up with TRBD1. CDR1 is SGHNT and CDR2 is YYREEE in the germline V gene (reference sequence). There are 14 residues in the CDR3. Losses at the gene ends were 4 bases for V and 8 bases for J; bases not matched to a gene: 8. CDR3: CASSPRGQGGGYTF. The CDR3 DNA is TGTGCCAGCAGCCCGAGAGGACAGGGGGGAGGCTACACCTTC.

J is TRBJ2-7 and V is TRBV2, with D hard to call. The V gene lost 5 bases and the J gene lost 3 bases, with 23 bases spanning the gap. This CDR3 has 17 residues. Germline CDR1 is SNHLY and CDR2 is FYNNEI. The CDR3 is CASSKGFVSRNFYEQYF. The DNA of the CDR3 is TGTGCCAGCAGTAAAGGGTTCGTATCCAGGAATTTCTACGAGCAGTACTTC.

The chain recombines TRBV9 with TRBJ1-2; tentatively, D is TRBD1 (5 bases). CDR1 and CDR2 (germline): SGDLS, YYNGEE. Trimming removed 0 bases at V and 7 bases at J, with 10 bases between. The CDR3 totals 13 residues. The CDR3 coding sequence is TGTGCCAGCAGCGTAGAGGGGTTAGGTGGCTACACCTTC. It encodes CASSVEGLGGYTF. The entire variable domain, with the rest obtained from reference TRBV9 and TRBJ1-2, is as follows: DSGVTQTPKHLITATGQRVTLRCSPRSGDLSVYWYQQSLDQGLQFLIQYYNGEERAKGNILERFSAQQFPDLHSELNLSSLELGDSALYFCASSVEGLGGYTFGSGTRLTVV.

The chain recombines TRBV6-5 with TRBJ2-1; TRBD2 aligns across 10 bases. The germline V gene encodes CDR1 MNHEY and CDR2 SVGAGI. CDR3 size: 16 residues. V was clipped by 2 bases and J by 2 bases; unmatched bases: 3. CDR3 nucleotide sequence: TGTGCCAGCAGTTACAGGACTAGCGGAGCCTACAATGAGCAGTTCTTC. Protein: CASSYRTSGAYNEQFF.

CDR3 bases: TGTGCCAGCAGTTTAGGGGGAGATGAGCAGTTCTTC. Translation: CASSLGGDEQFF. V gene TRBV27 combines with J gene TRBJ2-1; perhaps D is TRBD1 or TRBD2 (5 bases each). The CDR3 spans 12 residues. Trimming took off 2 bases at V and 8 bases at J, with 7 bases between the two ends. The germline V gene has CDR1 MNHEY and CDR2 SMNVEV (reference sequence).

With respect to this clone: The junction does not match germline at one end; this may be a read error. This CDR3 is CASSQTGGNNEKLFF. The CDR3 bases are TGTGCTAGCAGCCAGACAGGGGGAAACAATGAAAAACTGTTTTTT. V and J are TRBV7-7 and TRBJ1-4, with 9 nucleotides matching TRBD1. This CDR3 is built from 15 residues. Germline V gene lookup returns CDR1 SSHAT and CDR2 FNYEAQ (reference sequence).

This chain connects TRBV27 to TRBJ2-5, with 8 bases that match TRBD2. The CDR3 consists of 14 residues. Per the germline V gene, CDR1 is MNHEY and CDR2 is SMNVEV (reference sequence). J was trimmed by 7 bases and V by 8 bases; bases with no gene match: 12. CDR3 amino acids: CASRTGGPFGTQYF. The CDR3 DNA is TGTGCCAGCCGGACGGGGGGGCCTTTCGGGACCCAGTACTTC.

This chain links TRBV19 with TRBJ1-2; weak D call: TRBD1 (5 bases). Germline assignment: CDR1 LNHDA and CDR2 SQIVND (reference sequence). The CDR3 sequence is 13 residues long. Between the trimmed V and J ends, which lost 5 bases and 4 bases, there was a span of 11 bases. Here the CDR3 DNA reads TGTGCCAGTAGTCCCGAGGGGACCTATGGCTACACCTTC. Its protein is CASSPEGTYGYTF.

The J gene is TRBJ1-1, the V gene TRBV6-5; D perhaps matches TRBD1 (6 bases). The germline CDR1 and CDR2 sequences are MNHEY and SVGAGI. The CDR3 extends over 14 amino acids. The V end was cut by 2 bases, the J end by 5 bases, with 12 bases between. The CDR3 DNA follows: TGTGCCAGCAGTTACGGCGGGGGCCGGACTGAAGCTTTCTTT. It yields the protein CASSYGGGRTEAFF.

The V and J genes are TRBV6-2 or TRBV6-3 and TRBJ1-5, with D maybe TRBD1 (5 bases). Between the trimmed V and J ends, which lost 6 bases and 3 bases, there was a span of 9 bases. There are 13 residues in the CDR3. Germline V lookup: CDR1 MNHEY, CDR2 SVGEGT. The CDR3 region is CASSDRPNQPQHF. The CDR3 nucleotides read TGTGCCAGCAGCGACAGACCCAATCAGCCCCAGCATTTT.

The chain is built from TRBV5-1 and TRBJ1-3; no definite D call. With 0 bases removed from V and 3 bases from J, the gap between germline ends came to 7 bases. Germline V gene sequence: CDR1 SGHRS, CDR2 YFSETQ. This CDR3 spans 14 amino acids. The CDR3: CASSLESVGNTIYF. DNA for the CDR3: TGCGCCAGCAGCTTGGAGTCGGTTGGAAACACCATATATTTT.

The J gene is TRBJ1-2, the V gene TRBV6-5; D ambiguous. The CDR3 contains 14 residues. The V end was cut by 2 bases, the J end by 6 bases, with 13 bases between. Germline loops: CDR1 MNHEY, CDR2 SVGAGI. The CDR3 bases are TGTGCCAGCAGTTACAGGGAAAATCGTCATGGCTACACCTTC. As protein: CASSYRENRHGYTF.

For the CDR3, the DNA is TGTGCCAGCAGTTTCAGGGACACAACCTTCTATGGCTACACCTTC. As protein: CASSFRDTTFYGYTF. J is TRBJ1-2 and V is TRBV28, with D perhaps matching TRBD1 (6 bases). The CDR3 consists of 15 residues. With 3 bases removed from V and 4 bases from J, the gap between germline ends came to 15 bases. Germline lookup yields CDR1 MDHEN and CDR2 SYDVKM.

The V call is TRBV6-5, the J call TRBJ1-5; D is uncertain. CDR3 size: 13 residues. Per the germline V gene, CDR1 is MNHEY and CDR2 is SVGAGI. With 0 bases removed from V and 5 bases from J, the gap between germline ends came to 5 bases. The CDR3 loop is CASSYSYYQPQHF. The DNA for the CDR3 is TGTGCCAGCAGTTACTCCTATTATCAGCCCCAGCATTTT.

The gene calls are TRBV5-1 and TRBJ1-2, with a tentative D call TRBD1 (6 bases). This CDR3 spans 16 amino acids. V lost 4 bases and J 6 bases, leaving 22 bases between the germline ends. Germline V lookup: CDR1 SGHRS, CDR2 YFSETQ. The CDR3 nucleotides read TGCGCCAGCAGCCGCGGTACGGGGACACATCGAGATGGCTACACCTTC. Amino acids: CASSRGTGTHRDGYTF.

The chain couples TRBV27 to TRBJ1-6; 11 positions match TRBD1. Germline V gene lookup returns CDR1 MNHEY and CDR2 SMNVEV (reference sequence). V was clipped by 6 bases and J by 8 bases; unmatched bases: 9. This CDR3 has 16 amino acids. This CDR3 is CASSLDRGQWDSPLHF. In DNA form, the CDR3 reads TGTGCCAGCAGCCTGGACAGGGGGCAATGGGATTCACCCCTCCACTTT.

The V gene is TRBV27, the J gene TRBJ1-2, with D unresolved. Germline CDR1 reads MNHEY; CDR2 reads SMNVEV (reference sequence). V lost 3 bases and J 0 bases, leaving 8 bases between the germline ends. This CDR3 is 14 amino acids long. The DNA for the CDR3 is TGTGCCAGCAGTTTGTACAGAGCTAACTATGGCTACACCTTC. Residues: CASSLYRANYGYTF.

V and J are TRBV2 and TRBJ1-1; possible D gene TRBD1, 5 bases. The V gene's germline CDR1 is SNHLY and CDR2 FYNNEI. CDR3 length: 12 residues. Trimming took off 7 bases at V and 1 base at J, with 7 bases between the two ends. CDR3 loop: CASNRRNTEAFF. The CDR3 DNA sequence: TGTGCCAGCAACAGGAGGAACACTGAAGCTTTCTTT.

The chain has TRBV4-3 and TRBJ1-2; the match to TRBD1 covers 9 bases. CDR1 LGHNA and CDR2 YSLEER come from the germline V gene. V lost 1 base, J lost 8 bases, and 8 bases stayed unmatched. This CDR3 is 15 amino acids long. This CDR3 is CASSQGKQGAFGYTF. The CDR3 DNA reads TGCGCCAGCAGCCAAGGCAAACAGGGGGCATTCGGCTACACCTTC.

J is TRBJ1-1 and V is TRBV25-1, with no clear D. V was pared by 5 bases and J by 2 bases, with 21 bases between. CDR1 MGHDK and CDR2 SYGVNS come from the germline V gene. This CDR3 spans 17 amino acids. The CDR3 loop is CASSKEVESYINTEAFF. The CDR3 DNA sequence: TGTGCCAGCAGTAAAGAGGTCGAGAGCTATATAAACACTGAAGCTTTCTTT.

The J gene is TRBJ2-2, the V gene TRBV18; D remains unclear. The CDR3 runs to 12 residues. CDR1 KGHSH and CDR2 LQKENI come from the germline V gene. The V and J ends lost 2 bases and 6 bases respectively, with 4 bases between them. The CDR3 spells CASSPLAGELFF. DNA of the CDR3: TGTGCCAGCTCACCATTAGCCGGGGAGCTGTTTTTT. Variable domain in full (rest from reference TRBV18 and TRBJ2-2): NAGVMQNPRHLVRRRGQEARLRCSPMKGHSHVYWYRQLPEEGLKFMVYLQKENIIDESGMPKERFSAEFPKEGPSILRIQQVVRGDSAAYFCASSPLAGELFFGEGSRLTVL.

The chain combines TRBV10-3 with TRBJ1-2; D is unresolved. Germline CDR1 and CDR2: ENHRY and SYGVKD. CDR3 length equals 13 residues. V lost 8 bases, J lost 2 bases, and 12 bases lay in between. The CDR3 DNA reads as TGTGCCATCTCGGCAGGTCCCAACTATGGCTACACCTTC. As protein: CAISAGPNYGYTF.